These T cell receptor beta chains were read from a single sample in a study of T cell repertoires in cytomegalovirus infection. Each CDR3 protein is one row after TCRdb ran MiXCR on the reads. The table shows around 770,000 distinct CDR3 sequences, with 25% to 30% occurring only once. What these receptors recognize is not known. The source was cultured CD8+ T cells from PBMCs, collected from culture after CMV antigen stimulation. The receptors originated from a human donor in good health (CMV status not recorded). Some clones in this sample may be carry-over from other donors' samples. Each CDR3 is given with its conserved first and last residue. D genes are given only for firm matches. A row's size may be missing; if present it is once, few, many or a size class.

V	J	D	size	DNA	CDR3
TRBV7-8	TRBJ2-1	TRBD1	NA	TGTGCCAGCAGCTTGGGGACAGGTCACAATGAGCAGTTCTTC	CASSLGTGHNEQFF
TRBV7-2	TRBJ2-3	NA	many	TGTGCCAGCAGCAGGGCGGGCAGGGAGGCAGATACGCAGTATTTT	CASSRAGREADTQYF
TRBV7-6	TRBJ2-3	TRBD2	NA	TGTGCCAGCAGCTTAGTTGGTAGCGGGGGCAGAGAATACACAGATACGCAGTATTTT	CASSLVGSGGREYTDTQYF
TRBV6-2/TRBV6-3	TRBJ2-3	TRBD2	NA	TGTGCCAGCAGGGGACTAGCGGGGGGGCCCACAGATACGCAGTATTTT	CASRGLAGGPTDTQYF
TRBV27	TRBJ1-5	TRBD1	NA	TGTGCCAGCAGTAGGACAGGTATCGGGAATCAGCCCCAGCATTTT	CASSRTGIGNQPQHF
TRBV27	TRBJ2-5	NA	NA	TGTGCCAGCATTCATATACAGGGAAGGAAAGAGACCCAGTACTTC	CASIHIQGRKETQYF
TRBV4-3	TRBJ1-5	NA	NA	TGCGCCAGCAGCAAAGGATTACAGTTGGACCAGCCCCAGCATTTT	CASSKGLQLDQPQHF
TRBV19	TRBJ1-1	NA	NA	TGTGCCAGTAGCCCCAGCGGGACTGTGGGCACTGAAGCTTTCTTT	CASSPSGTVGTEAFF
TRBV7-6	TRBJ2-2	NA	few	TGTGCCAGCAGCACGTCCGGGACCACCGGGGAGCTGTTTTTT	CASSTSGTTGELFF
TRBV28	TRBJ1-1	NA	few	TGTGCCAGCAGACGATTAAGGGACGGCGCGACTGAAGCTTTCTTT	CASRRLRDGATEAFF
TRBV5-1	TRBJ1-1	NA	NA	TGCGCCAGCAACCCACGGGGGCGCGTGACTGAAGCTTTCTTT	CASNPRGRVTEAFF
TRBV24-1	TRBJ2-1	NA	few	TGTGCCACCAGTGATTTAGAACTTTTCAATGAGCAGTTCTTC	CATSDLELFNEQFF
TRBV10-3	TRBJ1-3	NA	few	TGTGCCATCAGTGAGCCGCACTCTGGAAACACCATATATTTT	CAISEPHSGNTIYF
TRBV9	TRBJ2-1	NA	NA	TGTGCCAGCAGCGACCCGGGAGACCACAATGAGCAGTTCTTC	CASSDPGDHNEQFF
TRBV6-2/TRBV6-3	TRBJ2-1	TRBD2	NA	TGTGCCAGCAGTTATAGCTCCCGGGGGGATGAGCAGTTCTTC	CASSYSSRGDEQFF
TRBV7-9	TRBJ2-1	NA	NA	TGTGCCAGCAGCTCCCTGGTCACGAAGGGGAATGAGCAGTTCTTC	CASSSLVTKGNEQFF
TRBV13	TRBJ2-7	NA	NA	TGTGCCAGCAGCTTAAACCCAGGGGCGGACGAGCAGTACTTC	CASSLNPGADEQYF
TRBV6-2/TRBV6-3	TRBJ1-1	NA	few	TGTGCCAGCAGTCCGACAGCGATAGTTGAATCTGAAGCTTTCTTT	CASSPTAIVESEAFF
TRBV27	TRBJ1-2	NA	NA	TGTGCCAGCAGTTCTCCGCGGGAGCCCCACTATGGCTACACCTTC	CASSSPREPHYGYTF
TRBV12-3/TRBV12-4	TRBJ2-1	TRBD2	many	TGTGCCAGCAGTCTGCTCGGGGGGGGATACAATGAGCAGTTCTTC	CASSLLGGGYNEQFF
TRBV7-8	TRBJ1-2	NA	few	TGTGCCAGCAGCACCCGGGAGAGGGAGATTGGCTACACCTTC	CASSTREREIGYTF
TRBV10-3	TRBJ2-1	TRBD1	few	TGTGCCATCAGGACGCCGGGACAGGGGTTCCATGAGCAGTTCTTC	CAIRTPGQGFHEQFF
TRBV7-9	TRBJ2-3	NA	NA	TGTGCCAGCAGCTTCGAGGATCGGCGCACAGATACGCAGTATTTT	CASSFEDRRTDTQYF
TRBV29-1	TRBJ2-1	NA	few	TGCAGCGTTGGGGCAGCGAGCTCCTACAATGAGCAGTTCTTC	CSVGAASSYNEQFF
TRBV11-3	TRBJ2-5	NA	NA	TGTGCCAGCAGCTTAGGTCGCGACAGAGAACAAGAGACCCAGTACTTC	CASSLGRDREQETQYF
TRBV4-3	TRBJ1-2	NA	many	TGCGCCAGCAGCCAAGATCTGGACAACTATGGCTACACCTTC	CASSQDLDNYGYTF
TRBV7-2	TRBJ2-2	TRBD2	NA	TGTGCCAGCAGCTTATCTAGCGGGGGGACCGGGGAGCTGTTTTTT	CASSLSSGGTGELFF
TRBV4-3	TRBJ1-2	TRBD1	NA	TGCGCCAGCAGCCAAGGCACCGGGACAGTGATCTATGGCTACACCTTC	CASSQGTGTVIYGYTF
TRBV7-9	TRBJ2-5	TRBD2	NA	TGTGCCAGCAGCTTAGCGGGACTAGCGGGGGCCCAAGAGACCCAGTACTTC	CASSLAGLAGAQETQYF
TRBV7-6	TRBJ2-3	NA	many	TGTGCCACCGGTCATGGTTGGGTTAAGGGGGTATTTAGGACAGATACGCAGTATTTT	CATGHGWVKGVFRTDTQYF
TRBV27	TRBJ1-6	TRBD1	few	TGTGCCAGCAGGGGACAGAATTCACCCCTCCACTTT	CASRGQNSPLHF
TRBV19	TRBJ1-5	NA	few	TGTGCCAGTACCTTGGGACCAAGCAATCAGCCCCAGCATTTT	CASTLGPSNQPQHF
TRBV12-5	TRBJ2-1	NA	NA	TGTGCTAGTGGTTTTGAGGGGGTCAATGAGCAGTGCTTC	CASGFEGVNEQCF
TRBV19	TRBJ2-3	NA	few	TGTGCCACCCACCTTGATTGGGACCCCGATACGCAGTATTTT	CATHLDWDPDTQYF
TRBV11-2	TRBJ2-2	NA	many	TGTGCCAGCAGCTCTTTGACTGAGACCGGGGAGCTGTTTTTT	CASSSLTETGELFF
TRBV7-6	TRBJ2-1	TRBD2	NA	TGTGCCAGCAGCTGGACCCTCTCGGGGGGGCCGGACAATGAGCAGTTCTTC	CASSWTLSGGPDNEQFF
TRBV12-3/TRBV12-4	TRBJ2-5	NA	many	TGTGCCAGCAGTTTAGGGGGGAAACACCAAGAGACCCAGTACTTC	CASSLGGKHQETQYF
TRBV24-1	TRBJ2-1	TRBD2	once	TGTGCCACCTCTAGGGGCGGGGGGGCCGGTGAGCAGTTCTTC	CATSRGGGAGEQFF
TRBV19	TRBJ1-1	TRBD1	few	TGTGCCAGTAGTTATTTGCCCCGGACAGGGCAAGTAAGAACTGAAGCTTTCTTT	CASSYLPRTGQVRTEAFF
TRBV9	TRBJ2-3	NA	NA	TGTGCCAGCAGCGAGCGACAGGGCGGGAACACAGATACGCAGTATTTT	CASSERQGGNTDTQYF
TRBV4-3	TRBJ2-3	NA	few	TGCGCCAGCAGCCAAGATTCGAACAGGGTGACAGATACGCAGTATTTT	CASSQDSNRVTDTQYF
TRBV28	TRBJ1-5	NA	few	TGTGCCAGCAGTTTGGTAGGGGTAGTTCAGCCCCAGCATTTT	CASSLVGVVQPQHF
TRBV6-5	TRBJ2-1	NA	few	TGTGCCAGCAGTTACTCGAGAATTCATGAGCAGTTCTTC	CASSYSRIHEQFF
TRBV7-9	TRBJ2-3	NA	few	TGTGCCAGCAGCTTAGCGCGCTTTCAGGTGGATACGCAGTATTTT	CASSLARFQVDTQYF
TRBV20-1	TRBJ2-2	TRBD2	NA	TGCAGTGCTAGAGATAAAGCGGGGGGGCGGTTCGGGGAGCTGTTTTTT	CSARDKAGGRFGELFF
TRBV28	TRBJ2-1	NA	many	TGTGCCAGCAGCTTAGCAAGCTCCTACAATGAGCAGTTCTTC	CASSLASSYNEQFF
TRBV19	TRBJ1-1	NA	few	TGTGCCAGTAGTATGAATTTGGGGGCTCGGGACACTGAAGCTTTCTTT	CASSMNLGARDTEAFF
TRBV27	TRBJ2-1	NA	NA	TGTGCCAGCCACCCCGTGGAGGGAAATTACAATGAGCAGTTCTTC	CASHPVEGNYNEQFF
TRBV29-1	TRBJ2-6	NA	NA	TGCAGCGTTGGAGGGGCCGGGGCCAACGTCCTGACTTTC	CSVGGAGANVLTF
TRBV29-1	TRBJ2-1	TRBD2	few	TGCAGCGTTGAAGAGACTAGCGGGGGGGTTGAGCAGTTCTTC	CSVEETSGGVEQFF
TRBV27	TRBJ1-2	TRBD1	NA	TGTGCCAGCAGTGGGACAGGCTTTTATGGCTACACCTTC	CASSGTGFYGYTF
TRBV7-3	TRBJ2-1	NA	many	TGTGCCAGCAGCCTACGGGGGGCGGGTTACAATGAGCAGTTCTTC	CASSLRGAGYNEQFF
TRBV6-2/TRBV6-3	TRBJ1-6	TRBD1	few	TGTGCCAGCAGTTTTATCTGGACAGGGGAAAATTCACCCCTCCACTTT	CASSFIWTGENSPLHF
TRBV4-2	TRBJ2-1	NA	few	TGTGCCAGCAGCCTCAGACAGCCGTCCTACAATGAGCAGTTCTTC	CASSLRQPSYNEQFF
TRBV7-9	TRBJ1-1	NA	NA	TGTGCCAGCAGCTTTTTGTATGGACAGCTCATAACTGAAGCTTTCTTT	CASSFLYGQLITEAFF
TRBV4-1	TRBJ2-1	TRBD2	few	TGCGCCAGCAGCCAAGGGGATAGCGGGGGGTTAGAAAATGAGCAGTTCTTC	CASSQGDSGGLENEQFF
TRBV15	TRBJ1-2	NA	NA	TGTGCCACCAGCAAATTAAGGGGTTTTAACTATGGCTACACCTTC	CATSKLRGFNYGYTF
TRBV18	TRBJ2-3	NA	few	TGTGCCAGCTCACCTGGCCAGTCAAGCACAGATACGCAGTATTTT	CASSPGQSSTDTQYF